This T cell receptor (beta chain) was identified in a study of spatial heterogeneity in lung cancer (dated by TCRdb to the late 2010s). Some background on the complete study: More beta-chain than alpha-chain transcripts were consistently detected, likely reflecting higher beta-chain transcript abundance. In tumor regions, TCR transcript counts showed a strong correlation with a T cell transcriptional module score derived from matched bulk RNA-seq. In the raw uncorrected reads, each unique combination of TCR and UMI appeared on average more than ten times. In non-small cell lung cancer, the study quantitatively compared TCR alpha and beta repertoires across several tumor regions, matched nontumor lung, and blood. The study linked features of the TCR repertoire to counts of nonsynonymous mutations, which were determined by whole-exome sequencing of tumor tissue. Both alpha and beta chains were TCR-sequenced in samples taken at surgery, namely 220 tumor regions, around 61 matched nontumor lung samples and 50 to 60 PBMC samples. Paper-wide results and their limitations: Counts of ubiquitous and regional expanded TCRs correlated with counts of ubiquitous and regional nonsynonymous mutations, respectively. The tumor nonsynonymous mutation count correlated with the number of expanded alpha and beta TCRs within the tumor. TCR-seq coverage of tumor T cells was estimated at only around 6.7% for alpha chains and 12% to 15% for beta chains. Confirming at a functional level the hypothesis that regional TCRs recognize regional mutations was considered to require additional single-cell paired TCR alpha and beta sequencing.

The receptor library was made with 5' RACE. The data were produced on a NextSeq 500. In the TCR library protocol, a unique molecular identifier was attached to each TCR cDNA molecule so that PCR and sequencing errors could be corrected. On the study's bioinformatics: TCR identification, UMI-based error correction and CDR3 extraction were performed with Decombinator tools. Expanded TCRs were defined as those above a frequency of 2 per 1,000, corresponding to the top 1% of the tumor frequency distribution. Expanded tumor TCRs statistically deemed absent (corrected P<0.05) from at least one tumor region were classed as regional, and all other expanded tumor TCRs were classed as ubiquitous. Rényi diversity was computed with the R vegan package after subsampling each repertoire 100 times to 5,000 TCRs. CDR3 similarity networks were built from amino acid triplet string-kernel similarity, connecting CDR3s with pairwise similarity above 0.82. The public reads were quality trimmed at Q25 with fastp and then assembled into clones with MiXCR by TCRdb, keeping productive beta chains. Each record represents a unique CDR3 protein, reported with the most common genes and DNA among its rows. The V and J calls reflect TCRdb's pipeline rather than the authors' work. This sample holds approximately 2,500 distinct CDR3 sequences; more than 7% were observed only once. Of the sample, under 30% is held by the ten largest clones.

Sample time point, as interpreted from the label and publication: sample taken at primary tumor resection. The donors were 70 or so patients from the lung TRACERx cohort who had early-stage, untreated non-small cell lung cancer. Whole RNA extracted from tumor and nontumor lung tissue, or from cryopreserved PBMC samples, was used for TCR sequencing without cell sorting. Only patients for whom sufficient RNA was available from at least two tumor regions were selected for TCR sequencing. Tumor and adjacent nontumor lung specimens were reviewed by a lung pathologist before selection. By sample share, this clonotype is medium-sized (0.01 to 0.1%). Its antigen is still unknown. The input lacks base qualities; no much larger clone sits a single base away. Its CDR3 holds 15 amino acids, cysteine through phenylalanine. The entry retains the CDR3 DNA only, 45 bases that are in frame from base 1. V ends up 0 bases short and J 3 bases short, with an unmatched junction base count of 1. The CDR1 and CDR2 encoded by the germline V gene are MNHEY and SVGAGI.

The chain employs TRBV6-5 and TRBJ2-7, with 11 bases aligning to TRBD2. Specimen: lung tumor tissue, collected at surgery. The receptor comes from a male donor with early-stage non-small cell lung cancer. The DNA sequence is as follows: TGTGCCAGCAGTTACTCGACTAGCGGGGACTACGAGCAGTACTTC. Protein translation: CASSYSTSGDYEQYF.